This entry lists 21 T cell receptor beta chains sequenced from one sample in a study of cytomegalovirus exposure and HLA in healthy donors. The PCR ran on 60 Vbeta and 13 Jbeta primers. The protocol was immunoSEQ multiplex PCR, while the TCRdb copy is restricted to in-frame clones and leaves out a portion. The table records around 120,000 clones, roughly 71% of them present only once. Sequencing input: PBMCs. All receptors derive from a man between 35 and 55 years old in good health and CMV-seropositive.

The V gene is TRBV7-8, the J gene TRBJ2-7; TRBD1 agrees at 7 bases. CDR1 is SGHVS and CDR2 is FQNEAQ in the germline V gene. Unmatched junction bases numbered 6, after V lost 4 bases and J lost 6 bases. The CDR3 extends over 13 amino acids. The CDR3 DNA reads TGTGCCAGCAGCTCCCCCGACAGGGTCGAGCAGTACGTC. This codes for CASSSPDRVEQYV.

The chain links TRBV6-1 to TRBJ1-5; TRBD1 is a possible D gene (6 bases). CDR3 size: 12 residues. The germline V gene encodes CDR1 MNHNS and CDR2 SASEGT. V shed 10 bases and J shed 3 bases, with 10 bases lying between them. CDR3 sequence (DNA): TGTGCCACTTACAGGGACAATCAGCCCCAGCATTTT. As protein: CATYRDNQPQHF.

V usage is TRBV5-1 and J usage is TRBJ2-2; perhaps TRBD2 as D (5 bases). V was trimmed by 4 bases and J by 7 bases, leaving 11 bases between them. Germline V gene data show CDR1 as SGHRS and CDR2 as YFSETQ. The CDR3 loop spans 13 amino acids. As DNA, the CDR3 is TGCGCCAGCAGCCCCCCAACTAGCGGGGAGCTGTTTTTT. It translates to CASSPPTSGELFF. The entire variable domain, with the rest obtained from reference TRBV5-1 and TRBJ2-2, is as follows: KAGVTQTPRYLIKTRGQQVTLSCSPISGHRSVSWYQQTPGQGLQFLFEYFSETQRNKGNFPGRFSGRQFSNSRSEMNVSTLELGDSALYLCASSPPTSGELFFGEGSRLTVL.

The chain links TRBV19 to TRBJ2-3; D might be TRBD2 (7 bases). This CDR3 has 14 residues. V was pared by 8 bases and J by 1 base, with 13 bases between. Germline V gene sequence: CDR1 LNHDA, CDR2 SQIVND (reference sequence). CDR3 in amino acids: CASGGASGTDTQYF. The CDR3 region has the DNA TGTGCCAGTGGGGGGGCTAGCGGCACAGATACGCAGTATTTT.

The rearrangement links TRBV6-6 to TRBJ1-1; 9 bases line up with TRBD1. Trimming took 7 bases from V and 4 from J; bases not matched to a gene: 7. Looked up from germline, CDR1 is MNHNY and CDR2 is SVGAGI (reference sequence). This CDR3 comprises 14 residues. The CDR3 is CASTRTGESTEAFF. CDR3 nucleotide sequence: TGTGCCAGCACCCGGACAGGGGAAAGCACTGAAGCTTTCTTT.

This clone was found a few times. J is TRBJ2-3 and V is TRBV5-1; 10 bases match TRBD2. The CDR3 runs 13 residues. V trimming: 5 bases; J trimming: 6 bases; junction bases outside the gene matches: 3. Germline V gene lookup returns CDR1 SGHRS and CDR2 YFSETQ. The CDR3 nucleotides read TGCGCCAGCAGTCTTAGCGGGAGGGATACGCAGTATTTT. Amino acid sequence: CASSLSGRDTQYF.

V is TRBV25-1 and J is TRBJ1-2, with D tentatively TRBD1 (5 bases). V lost 6 bases and J 0 bases, leaving 11 bases between the germline ends. CDR1 and CDR2 from the germline V gene are MGHDK and SYGVNS. The CDR3 sequence is 14 residues long. For the CDR3, the DNA is TGTGCCAGCAGCACAAAGGACACTAACTATGGCTACACCTTC. It yields the protein CASSTKDTNYGYTF.

The gene calls are TRBV7-8 and TRBJ1-3; 7 bases align to TRBD1. This CDR3 comprises 14 residues. Trimming at V came to 3 bases and at J to 4 bases, leaving 3 bases not matched to a gene. Germline CDR1 and CDR2: SGHVS and FQNEAQ. CDR3 nucleotides: TGTGCCAGCAGCTTGGACAGGCAGGGAAACACCATATATTTT. Amino acids: CASSLDRQGNTIYF.

The chain is built from TRBV27 and TRBJ2-1; 7 nucleotides line up with TRBD1. This CDR3 is built from 13 residues. The V gene end was trimmed by 7 bases and the J gene end by 5 bases; junction bases not matched to a gene: 5. Germline values: CDR1 MNHEY, CDR2 SMNVEV (reference sequence). The DNA of the CDR3 is TGTGCCAGCAAAGGAACAGGGGACAATGAGCAGTTCTTC. Protein sequence: CASKGTGDNEQFF.

V usage is TRBV7-3 and J usage is TRBJ2-1; 7 bases line up with TRBD1. V dropped 0 bases and J dropped 4; count of bases not matched to a gene: 12. The germline V gene has CDR1 SGHTA and CDR2 FQGTGA. The CDR3 runs to 18 residues. This CDR3 reads CASSLTGGQVNQYNEQFF. In DNA form, the CDR3 reads TGTGCCAGCAGCTTAACGGGTGGACAGGTGAATCAGTACAATGAGCAGTTCTTC. Complete variable domain (other parts from reference TRBV7-3 and TRBJ2-1): GAGVSQTPSNKVTEKGKYVELRCDPISGHTALYWYRQSLGQGPEFLIYFQGTGAADDSGLPNDRFFAVRPEGSVSTLKIQRTERGDSAVYLCASSLTGGQVNQYNEQFFGPGTRLTVL.

This chain uses TRBV5-1 with TRBJ2-3; tentatively, D is TRBD1 (6 bases). Germline-derived CDR1 and CDR2 are SGHRS and YFSETQ. Trimming took 5 bases from V and 3 from J, leaving 10 bases between them. The CDR3 has 13 residues. CDR3 residues: CASRQGWTDTQYF. CDR3 sequence (DNA): TGCGCCAGCAGACAGGGTTGGACAGATACGCAGTATTTT. The full variable domain, rest sourced from reference TRBV5-1 and TRBJ2-3, is KAGVTQTPRYLIKTRGQQVTLSCSPISGHRSVSWYQQTPGQGLQFLFEYFSETQRNKGNFPGRFSGRQFSNSRSEMNVSTLELGDSALYLCASRQGWTDTQYFGPGTRLTVL.

This clone was seen only once. This rearrangement joins TRBV7-6 to TRBJ1-1; 8 positions agree with TRBD1. The CDR3 covers 17 residues. Germline loops: CDR1 SGHVS, CDR2 FNYEAQ. Unmatched junction bases numbered 11, after V lost 5 bases and J lost 0 bases. The CDR3 DNA reads as TGTGCCAGCAGCCAATTCGGACAGGGCGCCCTGAACACTGAAGCTTTCTTT. Protein: CASSQFGQGALNTEAFF.

The chain couples TRBV6-1 to TRBJ1-1; D might be TRBD1 (6 bases). The V gene lost 9 bases and the J gene lost 3 bases, with 11 bases spanning the gap. This CDR3 is 12 amino acids long. Germline V gene data show CDR1 as MNHNS and CDR2 as SASEGT. For the CDR3, the DNA is TGTGCCAGTAAACAGGGCTACACTGAAGCTTTCTTT. It specifies CASKQGYTEAFF.

The rearrangement links TRBV27 to TRBJ1-2, with 7 bases aligning to TRBD1. Germline CDR1 reads MNHEY; CDR2 reads SMNVEV (reference sequence). J was trimmed by 8 bases and V by 5 bases; bases with no gene match: 11. The length of the CDR3 is 14 residues. The CDR3 sequence is CASSREGQDRGYTF. The CDR3 bases are TGTGCCAGCAGTCGAGAAGGACAGGATCGCGGCTACACCTTC.

This clone was seen a few times. This sequence joins TRBV7-8 and TRBJ2-1; TRBD2 matches at 7 bases. The CDR3 is 16 amino acids. The germline CDR1 and CDR2 sequences are SGHVS and FQNEAQ. Losses at the gene ends were 2 bases for V and 9 bases for J; bases not matched to a gene: 13. CDR3 sequence: CASSLTSASTLAEQFF. For the CDR3, the DNA is TGTGCCAGCAGCTTAACTAGCGCCTCGACACTTGCTGAGCAGTTCTTC.

This clone was recorded only once. The identical CDR3 is also encoded by other nucleotide sequences in the sample. The chain joins TRBV27 to TRBJ2-7, with 12 bases fitting TRBD2. Germline lookup yields CDR1 MNHEY and CDR2 SMNVEV (reference sequence). V was pared by 5 bases and J by 2 bases, with 1 base of the junction left unmatched. The CDR3 is 14 amino acids. The CDR3 sequence: CASSLAGGPYEQYF. CDR3 nucleotide sequence: TGTGCCAGCAGTCTAGCGGGAGGGCCCTACGAGCAGTACTTC.

CDR3 in DNA: TGTGCCAGCAGCTTAGAGACAGGGGGCGTCGGCTACACCTTC. It yields the protein CASSLETGGVGYTF. The chain couples TRBV7-6 to TRBJ1-2; 10 bases fit TRBD1. V was pared by 1 base and J by 8 bases, with 4 bases of the junction left unmatched. Per the germline V gene, CDR1 is SGHVS and CDR2 is FNYEAQ. The CDR3 loop spans 14 amino acids.

The chain is built from TRBV4-2 and TRBJ2-3; 10 nucleotides agree with TRBD2. The germline gives CDR1 LGHNA, CDR2 YNFKEQ. With 1 base clipped from V and 6 bases from J, the junction kept 10 bases outside the gene matches. The CDR3 consists of 17 residues. The CDR3 nucleotides read TGTGCCAGCAGCCAAGGTCCGCTAGCGGGAGTCGGTGATACGCAGTATTTT. Translation gives CASSQGPLAGVGDTQYF.

V and J are TRBV2 and TRBJ2-3; the D gene is possibly TRBD2 (6 bases). Germline CDR1 SNHLY, CDR2 FYNNEI. The length of the CDR3 is 14 residues. V lost 6 bases, J lost 5 bases, and 15 bases lay in between. In nucleotides, the CDR3 is TGTGCCAGCAGGGACCACGGGGGTGAAGATACGCAGTATTTT. Translated: CASRDHGGEDTQYF.

The chain has TRBV7-9 and TRBJ1-2; D is unresolved. The CDR3 runs to 14 residues. Trimming stripped 3 bases from V and 6 bases from J, with 14 bases between. Per germline, CDR1 SEHNR and CDR2 FQNEAQ (reference sequence). For the CDR3, the DNA is TGTGCCAGCAGCTTCCCCAATGAGGTTAATGGCTACACCTTC. It translates to CASSFPNEVNGYTF.

The gene calls are TRBV28 and TRBJ2-7, with 8 bases that match TRBD2. CDR1 MDHEN and CDR2 SYDVKM come from the germline V gene. V was clipped by 6 bases and J by 5 bases; unmatched bases: 6. This CDR3 is built from 13 residues. The DNA for the CDR3 is TGTGCCAGCAGACGGGGGGGCGGGAACGAGCAGTACTTC. Protein product: CASRRGGGNEQYF.